This T cell receptor (beta chain) was obtained from a study of CD8 T cells in Susac syndrome. As to this clonotype: Its matching antigen is unknown.

Broader study findings: The TCR sequencing and HLA analysis in the study involved a relatively small number of individuals, as the study acknowledged.

Random hexamers were used to reverse transcribe about 0.5 to 1 ug of RNA. Amplification of TCR beta CDR3 spanned 54 Vbeta and 13 Jbeta via immunoSEQ multiplex PCR. TCRdb recomputed calls from the immunoSEQ multiplex PCR reads with MiXCR, one row per CDR3 protein. The sample shows about 140,000 distinct CDR3 sequences, 90% to 95% of them seen only once. There are 12 residues in the CDR3. Between the trimmed V and J ends, which lost 7 bases and 6 bases, there was a span of 15 bases. Germline loops: CDR1 GTSNPN, CDR2 SVGIG (reference sequence). Negative isolation yielded CD8+ and CD4+ T cells; FACS enriched TEMRA cells.

This clonotype was sampled from a human donor in good health. The chain combines TRBV30 with TRBJ1-1; D gene unclear. The specimen was CD8+ T cells from PBMCs. CDR3 protein: CASGLSAAEAFF. The CDR3, as DNA: TGTGCCTCCGGTCTATCTGCGGCTGAAGCTTTCTTT.